Shown below are 15 T cell receptor beta chains from a single sample sequenced in a study of cytomegalovirus exposure and HLA in healthy donors (TCRdb year 2017). The library was produced with the immunoSEQ multiplex PCR assay. For the multiplex PCR, a mixture combining 60 forward primers for TCR Vbeta segments and 13 reverse primers for TCR Jbeta segments was used. TCRdb holds this immuneACCESS table with in-frame rearrangements only. Some clones are missing; in checked studies, unresolved V genes explain under half, and the rest has no known cause. The sample has 150,000 or so clones on record, approximately 80% of them singletons. The ten largest clones capture approximately 14% of the sample. Source material: PBMCs. All receptors come from a woman in her 40s in good health and CMV-seronegative.

The chain recombines TRBV10-3 with TRBJ2-5, with 8 bases that match TRBD2. Germline lookup yields CDR1 ENHRY and CDR2 SYGVKD. The junction had 12 bases not matched to a gene; V was cut back by 0 bases and J by 3 bases. This CDR3 has 18 residues. The CDR3 bases are TGTGCCATCAGTGAGTCGTTCTCCCCGCCGGGACTAGAAGAGACCCAGTACTTC. It is translated as CAISESFSPPGLEETQYF.

The gene calls are TRBV5-6 and TRBJ2-5; TRBD2 might be the D (6 bases). CDR1 and CDR2 (germline): SGHDT, YYEEEE. The CDR3 is 15 residues long. V lost 4 bases to trimming and J lost 5 bases, with 18 bases between them. The CDR3: CASSTLTSILETQYF. In nucleotides, the CDR3 is TGTGCCAGCAGCACCCTGACTAGTATTCTCGAGACCCAGTACTTC.

The chain links TRBV5-6 to TRBJ2-6, with D possibly TRBD2 on 6 matching bases. V lost 4 bases and J 0 bases, leaving 17 bases between the germline ends. Germline values: CDR1 SGHDT, CDR2 YYEEEE. This CDR3 is built from 18 residues. The CDR3 bases are TGTGCCAGCAGCCCGGTGGGGGGTGGCCACTCTGGGGCCAACGTCCTGACTTTC. Translated, it gives CASSPVGGGHSGANVLTF.

The gene calls are TRBV28 and TRBJ1-2, with TRBD1 identical over 7 bases. The ends lost 5 bases at V and 5 bases at J; junction bases unmatched: 5. The CDR3 has 13 amino acids. Per germline, CDR1 MDHEN and CDR2 SYDVKM. The CDR3 nucleotides read TGTGCCAGCAGTCCGGACAGGACGTATGGCTACACCTTC. Protein sequence: CASSPDRTYGYTF.

V usage is TRBV4-3 and J usage is TRBJ2-3; TRBD2 might be the D (6 bases). Between the trimmed V and J ends, which lost 0 bases and 1 base, there was a span of 8 bases. This CDR3 is 15 amino acids long. Germline V lookup: CDR1 LGHNA, CDR2 YSLEER. The CDR3 loop reads CASSQEPSGTDTQYF. The CDR3, as DNA: TGCGCCAGCAGCCAAGAACCTAGCGGCACAGATACGCAGTATTTT.

In its sample, this clone was seen a few times. This chain joins TRBV7-9 and TRBJ2-7; the D gene is possibly TRBD2 (6 bases). CDR3 length: 15 residues. CDR1 is SEHNR, CDR2 FQNEAQ, per germline (reference sequence). The V gene lost 3 bases and the J gene lost 3 bases, with 15 bases spanning the gap. The CDR3 sequence is CASSFSSGDIYEQYF. CDR3 nucleotides: TGTGCCAGCAGCTTTTCCTCGGGAGATATCTACGAGCAGTACTTC.

The chain combines TRBV15 with TRBJ2-3; TRBD1 is a possible D gene (6 bases). Germline assignment: CDR1 LNHNV and CDR2 YYDKDF (reference sequence). V was pared by 3 bases and J by 14 bases, with 21 bases between. This CDR3 region has 14 residues. CDR3 DNA sequence: TGTGCCACCAGCAGGCCGGGGCGAGGGGCCAGGGGGTATTTT. The encoded protein is CATSRPGRGARGYF.

The V gene is TRBV2, the J gene TRBJ1-2; the match to TRBD1 covers 7 bases. The V gene's germline CDR1 is SNHLY and CDR2 FYNNEI. CDR3 length: 12 residues. J lost 8 bases, V lost 6 bases, and 6 bases had no gene match. The CDR3 nucleotides are TGTGCCAGCAGGGAGACAGGGTACGGCTACACCTTC. Its protein is CASRETGYGYTF.

This clone was picked up one time. The rearrangement uses TRBV5-4 and TRBJ2-5; D call uncertain. Near its end, the DNA agrees better with TRBJ2-7, so the J call may be wrong. The CDR3 has 12 amino acids. Germline values: CDR1 SGHNT, CDR2 YYREEE (reference sequence). The DNA of the CDR3 is TGTGCCAGCAGCGTGGACGGTTACGAGCAGTACTTC. Its protein product is CASSVDGYEQYF.

This clone was detected only once. The chain uses TRBV4-3 and TRBJ2-7; TRBD1 agrees at 7 bases. The CDR3 is 16 amino acids. The trim removed 4 bases at V and 2 bases at J, leaving 11 bases unmatched. Germline CDR1 is LGHNA and CDR2 is YSLEER. In nucleotides, the CDR3 is TGCGCCAGCAGCCGCGACCGACAGGGATTTCCCTACGAGCAGTACTTC. It codes for CASSRDRQGFPYEQYF.

This clone is a singleton in its sample. The J gene is TRBJ2-4, the V gene TRBV11-3; 9 positions match TRBD1. V lost 4 bases, J lost 1 base, and 5 bases stayed unmatched. This CDR3 has 16 residues. Per the germline V gene, CDR1 is SGHNT and CDR2 is YENEEA. CDR3 protein: CASSSRDRAAKNIQYF. CDR3 sequence (DNA): TGTGCCAGCAGCTCAAGGGACAGGGCGGCCAAAAACATTCAGTACTTC.

About this clone: At one of its ends the junction is not consistent with the germline gene, which may arise from a read error. The V gene is TRBV27, the J gene TRBJ2-2; 10 nucleotides agree with TRBD2. Germline V gives CDR1 MNHEY, CDR2 SMNVEV (reference sequence). This CDR3 spans 15 amino acids. The CDR3 DNA sequence: TGTGCCAGCAGTTTATGGCTAGCGGGAGCCGGGGGGCTGTTTTTT. It encodes CASSLWLAGAGGLFF.

This chain connects TRBV14 to TRBJ2-1; D is unclear. The germline V gene has CDR1 SGHDN and CDR2 FVKESK. This CDR3 has 13 residues. V shed 4 bases and J shed 4 bases, with 8 bases lying between them. The CDR3 nucleotides read TGTGCCAGCAGCCTGACTGGATACAATGAGCAGTTCTTC. Protein: CASSLTGYNEQFF.

The gene calls are TRBV5-4 and TRBJ2-3; TRBD2 might be the D (6 bases). There are 16 residues in the CDR3. Germline CDR1 and CDR2: SGHNT and YYREEE (reference sequence). V dropped 0 bases and J dropped 0 bases, with 11 bases sitting between them. The CDR3: CASSLVGRRSTDTQYF. CDR3 nucleotides: TGTGCCAGCAGCTTGGTCGGGAGACGGAGCACAGATACGCAGTATTTT.

The V and J genes are TRBV13 and TRBJ1-3; D is unresolved. Trimming stripped 0 bases from V and 1 base from J, with 13 bases between. This CDR3 contains 17 residues. The germline V gene has CDR1 PRHDT and CDR2 FYEKMQ (reference sequence). The CDR3 loop reads CASSLGRGYPSGNTIYF. The CDR3 nucleotides are TGTGCCAGCAGCTTAGGAAGAGGATACCCATCTGGAAACACCATATATTTT.